The source of this T cell receptor beta chain is a study of monozygotic twins with inflammatory bowel disease. The CDR3 sequence is 18 residues long. Germline values: CDR1 SGHRS, CDR2 YFSETQ. Eight cDNA synthesis reactions were run for every sample. Amplification of TCRalpha and TCRbeta cDNA involved two nested PCRs that ran for roughly 17 and 9 cycles. TCRdb re-called the 5' RACE reads and catalogs CDR3 proteins one per entry, DNA excluded. This repertoire includes approximately 380,000 distinct CDR3 sequences. In regard to this clonotype: Its specificity is unknown.

Study-level results: Healthy twins showed more clonotype sharing with others than IBD patients, especially patients with disease activity. TCRbeta inverse Simpson diversity was decreased in IBD patients versus healthy co-twins.

The receptor's source is a human donor with ulcerative colitis or Crohn's disease, or a healthy co-twin of an affected twin (not recorded which). This chain joins TRBV5-1 and TRBJ2-3. The sequenced sample was blood. This chain's CDR3 is CASSFNGVAGSSTDTQYF.